This T cell receptor beta chain was observed in a study of Ad26.COV2.S vaccination and SARS-CoV-2 variants. Whole-study context: It was the COV1001 Ad26.COV2.S trial arm that included the donor.

Treatment specified: some 20 received Ad26.COV2.S at low or high dose, single or two shots; 5 received placebo; per-sample allocation not given. The samples date from day 63 after the first vaccine or placebo injection. Adults aged 18-55 years in Boston included the donor. This CDR3 comprises 15 residues. CDR1 is SGHVS, CDR2 FNYEAQ, per germline. V lost 1 base and J lost 5; bases outside the gene matches: 1. This table comes from immunoSEQ multiplex PCR, and its TCRdb copy is limited to in-frame clones, with some not included. The sample lists 360,000 or so clones; 70% to 90% were seen once. This TCR was sampled from a person aged 18 to 65 who received the Ad26.COV2.S COVID-19 vaccine or a placebo. The sequencing used peripheral blood, collected in a trial of Ad26.COV2.S vaccine versus placebo. The V and J genes are TRBV7-6 and TRBJ2-2, with 10 positions matching TRBD2. This CDR3 is CASSLETSGTGELFF. In nucleotides, the CDR3 is TGTGCCAGCAGCTTAGAGACTAGCGGGACCGGGGAGCTGTTTTTT. The full variable domain, with the rest looked up from reference TRBV7-6 and TRBJ2-2, is GAGVSQSPRYKVTKRGQDVALRCDPISGHVSLYWYRQALGQGPEFLTYFNYEAQQDKSGLPNDRFSAERPEGSISTLTIQRTEQRDSAMYRCASSLETSGTGELFFGEGSRLTVL.